This note documents a single TCR beta chain sequence. Its antigen is not identified. This sample was taken from a study of Ad26.COV2.S vaccination and SARS-CoV-2 variants. Study-level background: The donor belonged to the COV1001 Ad26.COV2.S trial arm. Intramuscularly, Ad26.COV2.S was given either once or twice, 56 days apart.

The germline V and J ends were trimmed by 4 bases and 5 bases, with 12 bases remaining between them. Germline values: CDR1 SGHDN, CDR2 FVKESK. CDR3 length: 13 residues. Treatment here: 15 to 20 received Ad26.COV2.S at low or high dose, single or two shots; about five received placebo; per-sample allocation not given. Material that was analyzed had been drawn on day 63 after the first vaccine or placebo injection. The assay was immunoSEQ multiplex PCR, and TCRdb's table has in-frame clones only and misses some. This sample yields more than 400,000 clones, of which around 93% are seen a single time; more than 1.5% belongs to the top ten. General study points: Vaccinees showed greater spike-specific TCR breadth than placebo recipients. Measurements of TCR breadth and depth may have given underestimates of the total T cell responses.

The specimen was peripheral blood, collected in a trial of Ad26.COV2.S vaccine versus placebo. J is TRBJ2-7 and V is TRBV14; D possibly corresponds to TRBD1 (6 bases). This receptor was taken from a person between 18 and 65 years old who received the Ad26.COV2.S COVID-19 vaccine or a placebo. In DNA, the CDR3 is TGTGCCAGCAGCCGCCTCAGGGGCCACGAGCAGTACTTC. Protein: CASSRLRGHEQYF.